The sequence of this TCR beta chain was determined in a study of T cell responses to AZD1222 COVID-19 vaccine. Findings of the study overall: White British ancestry dominated among donors, who included more females, and clonal diversity was possibly underestimated. Just a handful of AZD1222 recipients tested seropositive at baseline.

Germline V gene sequence: CDR1 SEHNR, CDR2 FQNEAQ (reference sequence). Trimming removed 5 bases from V and 2 bases from J; junction bases left unmatched: 7. The CDR3 has 16 amino acids. Assay: immunoSEQ multiplex PCR; the TCRdb copy retains only in-frame clones and omits some. The sample lists some 200,000 clones, less than 95% occurring once. Regarding this clone: What it recognizes is unknown.

This rearrangement joins TRBV7-9 to TRBJ1-3; 9 bases are shared with TRBD1. The material was peripheral blood, obtained 28 days after the second dose of the MenACWY control vaccine. This TCR was sampled from an adult who received the MenACWY meningococcal vaccine as a control. CDR3 DNA: TGTGCCAGCAGCGGTCCTGGGACAGGGACTGGAAACACCATATATTTT. The encoded protein is CASSGPGTGTGNTIYF. The entire variable domain, with the rest obtained from reference TRBV7-9 and TRBJ1-3, is as follows: DTGVSQNPRHKITKRGQNVTFRCDPISEHNRLYWYRQTLGQGPEFLTYFQNEAQLEKSRLLSDRFSAERPKGSFSTLEIQRTEQGDSAMYLCASSGPGTGTGNTIYFGEGSWLTVV.